Below are 25 T cell receptor beta chains sequenced from a single sample in a study of T cell responses to AZD1222 COVID-19 vaccine (dated by TCRdb to 2020 to 2022). Library preparation employed the immunoSEQ multiplex PCR assay. In its TCRdb copy, this immuneACCESS table keeps in-frame sequences only and misses some clones. Where compared with another copy, unresolved V genes explain less than half of these, and the others have no known cause. The sample yields roughly 100,000 clones; about 88% were counted once. Around 3.5% of the sample goes to the ten largest clones. This sample's time point label indicates: baseline before first vaccination. This specimen was peripheral blood, taken on day 0 of AZD1222 vaccination. The receptors were sampled from an adult in good health.

The V and J genes are TRBV5-1 and TRBJ2-7; weak D call: TRBD1 (6 bases). The CDR3 is 15 residues long. Per germline, CDR1 SGHRS and CDR2 YFSETQ. V was cut by 2 bases and J by 5 bases, with 17 bases left in between. This chain's CDR3 is CASSFSGTGRNEQYF. The CDR3 bases are TGCGCCAGCAGCTTTTCAGGTACAGGGCGAAACGAGCAGTACTTC.

The genes are TRBV7-2 and TRBJ2-2; TRBD1 is a possible D gene (5 bases). The CDR3 is 15 amino acids. Trimming removed 6 bases from V and 4 bases from J, with 15 bases in between. Looked up from germline, CDR1 is SGHTA and CDR2 is FQGNSA. The CDR3, as DNA: TGTGCCAGCAGATCGGTCCAGGGAAGCACCGGGGAGCTGTTTTTT. Its protein is CASRSVQGSTGELFF.

The V and J genes are TRBV30 and TRBJ1-1, with 8 bases lining up with TRBD1. The trim removed 0 bases at V and 6 bases at J, leaving 0 bases unmatched. This CDR3 is built from 12 residues. The V gene's germline CDR1 is GTSNPN and CDR2 SVGIG (reference sequence). The CDR3 region is CAWSVQGAEAFF. For the CDR3, the DNA is TGTGCCTGGAGTGTACAGGGGGCTGAAGCTTTCTTT.

The V call is TRBV5-4, the J call TRBJ2-5; TRBD1 might be the D (6 bases). Germline CDR1 SGHNT, CDR2 YYREEE (reference sequence). This CDR3 is built from 13 residues. Deletions cut 0 bases from V and 4 bases from J, with 7 bases between. The CDR3 is CASSLAGAETQYF. As DNA, the CDR3 is TGTGCCAGCAGCTTGGCAGGGGCAGAGACCCAGTACTTC.

The V gene is TRBV2, the J gene TRBJ1-1; maybe TRBD1 (6 bases). CDR1 is SNHLY, CDR2 FYNNEI, per germline. Trimming took off 6 bases at V and 8 bases at J, with 13 bases between the two ends. CDR3 size: 12 residues. The CDR3 DNA reads as TGTGCCAGCAGAAAGGTCCAGGGGGAAGCTTTCTTT. Translating gives CASRKVQGEAFF.

CDR3 protein: CASSPGLYGYTF. The DNA of the CDR3 is TGTGCCAGCAGCCCAGGGCTGTATGGCTACACCTTC. The chain links TRBV3-1 (or the pseudogene TRBV3-2) to TRBJ1-2; D perhaps matches TRBD1 (5 bases). CDR1 LGHDT and CDR2 YNNKEL come from the germline V gene (reference sequence). The CDR3 is 12 amino acids. V shed 4 bases and J shed 5 bases, with 8 bases lying between them.

This chain connects TRBV11-3 to TRBJ2-6; no clear D gene. The germline V gene encodes CDR1 SGHNT and CDR2 YENEEA. The CDR3 spans 13 residues. The V end lost 2 bases, the J end lost 1 base, and 0 bases lay between the germline ends. CDR3 protein: CASSLSGANVLTF. The CDR3 region has the DNA TGTGCCAGCAGCTTATCTGGGGCCAACGTCCTGACTTTC.

The chain links TRBV11-2 to TRBJ1-6; D not resolved. Germline V gene sequence: CDR1 SGHAT, CDR2 FQNNGV. CDR3 size: 14 residues. V dropped 0 bases and J dropped 7 bases, with 7 bases sitting between them. The CDR3 loop is CASSLDLFNSPLHF. In nucleotides, the CDR3 is TGTGCCAGCAGCTTAGACCTATTCAATTCACCCCTCCACTTT.

This clone came up a few times. The J gene is TRBJ2-1, the V gene TRBV7-2, with TRBD2 identical over 8 bases. The CDR3 has 17 residues. The trim removed 5 bases at V and 7 bases at J, leaving 16 bases unmatched. In germline, CDR1 is SGHTA, CDR2 FQGNSA. The DNA for the CDR3 is TGTGCCAGCAGCATTCGGACTAGCATGATAGTAGTTAATGAGCAGTTCTTC. Amino acids: CASSIRTSMIVVNEQFF.

V usage is TRBV7-2 and J usage is TRBJ1-4; 10 bases map to TRBD1. Losses at the gene ends were 4 bases for V and 6 bases for J; bases not matched to a gene: 5. The CDR3 is made up of 15 amino acids. Germline V gene data show CDR1 as SGHTA and CDR2 as FQGNSA. The CDR3 reads CASSSRTGGDEKLFF. The DNA for the CDR3 is TGTGCCAGCAGCTCGCGGACAGGGGGTGATGAAAAACTGTTTTTT.

The chain is built from TRBV10-2 and TRBJ1-6; TRBD1 matches at 9 bases. Germline trimming cut 1 base from V and 5 bases from J; bases unmatched to any gene: 3. The CDR3 length is 16 residues. Germline V lookup: CDR1 WSHSY, CDR2 SAAADI. The CDR3, as DNA: TGCGCCAGCAGTGAGTTGACAGGGGGACATAATTCACCCCTCCACTTT. As protein: CASSELTGGHNSPLHF.

The rearrangement links TRBV4-2 to TRBJ2-2; D remains unclear. This CDR3 is built from 13 residues. Trimming shortened V by 4 bases and J by 5 bases, and 8 bases separated the two germline ends. From germline, CDR1 is LGHNA and CDR2 YNFKEQ. CDR3 region: CASSRSETGELFF. Here the CDR3 DNA reads TGTGCCAGCAGCCGATCGGAGACCGGGGAGCTGTTTTTT.

This chain links TRBV10-2 with TRBJ2-1; D not certain. The V end lost 3 bases, the J end lost 8 bases, and 8 bases lay between the germline ends. Germline V gene sequence: CDR1 WSHSY, CDR2 SAAADI. The CDR3 is 12 residues long. For the CDR3, the DNA is TGCGCCAGCAGTGAAGTAGGCTATGAGCAGTTCTTC. It yields the protein CASSEVGYEQFF.

This chain links TRBV18 with TRBJ1-2; TRBD1 is a possible D gene (5 bases). The CDR3 has 14 residues. V was cut by 2 bases and J by 2 bases, with 9 bases left in between. The germline gives CDR1 KGHSH, CDR2 LQKENI. CDR3 nucleotide sequence: TGTGCCAGCTCACCAGGGGCTCAAAACTATGGCTACACCTTC. Its protein product is CASSPGAQNYGYTF.

The chain has TRBV9 and TRBJ2-1, with D possibly TRBD2 on 5 matching bases. The CDR3 sequence is 16 residues long. Germline CDR1 and CDR2: SGDLS and YYNGEE. Trimming pared 4 bases from V and 4 bases from J, leaving 18 bases between. The CDR3 sequence is CASSFRLGGLYNEQFF. The CDR3 DNA reads TGTGCCAGCAGCTTTAGACTCGGCGGGTTATACAATGAGCAGTTCTTC. Complete variable domain (other parts from reference TRBV9 and TRBJ2-1): DSGVTQTPKHLITATGQRVTLRCSPRSGDLSVYWYQQSLDQGLQFLIQYYNGEERAKGNILERFSAQQFPDLHSELNLSSLELGDSALYFCASSFRLGGLYNEQFFGPGTRLTVL.

This chain connects TRBV18 to TRBJ1-4; 9 bases match TRBD1. This CDR3 contains 16 residues. Germline assignment: CDR1 KGHSH and CDR2 LQKENI. V was clipped by 3 bases and J by 7 bases; unmatched bases: 9. Here the CDR3 DNA reads TGTGCCAGCTCACCGGAACAGGGGGCGTGGGGTGAAAAACTGTTTTTT. This gives the protein CASSPEQGAWGEKLFF.

This chain connects TRBV5-1 to TRBJ2-5, with TRBD2 matching 7 bases. The junction had 4 bases not matched to a gene; V was cut back by 3 bases and J by 5 bases. The CDR3 length is 13 residues. CDR1 and CDR2 from the germline V gene are SGHRS and YFSETQ. CDR3 nucleotides: TGCGCCAGCAGCTGGACTAGTGAGGAGACCCAGTACTTC. Translated: CASSWTSEETQYF. Complete variable domain (other parts from reference TRBV5-1 and TRBJ2-5): KAGVTQTPRYLIKTRGQQVTLSCSPISGHRSVSWYQQTPGQGLQFLFEYFSETQRNKGNFPGRFSGRQFSNSRSEMNVSTLELGDSALYLCASSWTSEETQYFGPGTRLLVL.

The chain has TRBV7-9 and TRBJ1-1, with 7 positions matching TRBD1. The CDR3 runs 14 residues. The trim removed 1 base at V and 8 bases at J, leaving 7 bases unmatched. Germline-derived CDR1 and CDR2 are SEHNR and FQNEAQ (reference sequence). This CDR3 is CASSLERAGGEAFF. The DNA for the CDR3 is TGTGCCAGCAGCTTAGAGCGGGCAGGGGGGGAAGCTTTCTTT.

The genes are TRBV28 and TRBJ1-1, with D unclear. CDR3 size: 15 residues. The V and J ends lost 2 bases and 0 bases respectively, with 10 bases between them. The germline CDR1 and CDR2 sequences are MDHEN and SYDVKM. CDR3: CASSLPGSMNTEAFF. CDR3 in DNA: TGTGCCAGCAGTTTACCCGGTTCTATGAACACTGAAGCTTTCTTT.

The chain uses TRBV5-1 and TRBJ2-5; 8 bases align to TRBD1. Trimming took 4 bases from V and 5 from J; bases not matched to a gene: 16. The germline CDR1 and CDR2 sequences are SGHRS and YFSETQ. This CDR3 has 17 residues. DNA of the CDR3: TGCGCCAGCAGCCCCGAACCAGGGGGCACGGGTTTGGAGACCCAGTACTTC. Its translation: CASSPEPGGTGLETQYF.

The J gene is TRBJ1-1, the V gene TRBV6-5; tentatively, D is TRBD1 (6 bases). From germline, CDR1 is MNHEY and CDR2 SVGAGI. The V and J ends lost 2 bases and 1 base respectively, with 11 bases between them. This CDR3 contains 15 residues. The CDR3: CASSYGQGTNTEAFF. For the CDR3, the DNA is TGTGCCAGCAGTTACGGCCAGGGGACGAACACTGAAGCTTTCTTT.

The chain couples TRBV4-1 to TRBJ1-1; D may be TRBD1 (5 bases). The germline CDR1 and CDR2 sequences are MGHRA and YSYEKL. The CDR3 is made up of 16 amino acids. The ends were cut back, 4 bases at V and 4 bases at J, with 19 bases in the middle. In DNA, the CDR3 is TGCGCCAGCAGCCGAACCCGCGGGACTGCTGGCACTGAAGCTTTCTTT. Translation gives CASSRTRGTAGTEAFF.

The V and J genes are TRBV7-2 and TRBJ1-5, with unresolved D. V lost 1 base and J lost 3, with 1 base in between. The germline gives CDR1 SGHTA, CDR2 FQGNSA. This CDR3 is built from 12 residues. The DNA of the CDR3 is TGTGCCAGCAGCTTAGACAATCAGCCCCAGCATTTT. Translating it yields CASSLDNQPQHF.

The chain combines TRBV4-3 with TRBJ1-4; no firm D call. There are 15 residues in the CDR3. V lost 0 bases, J lost 6 bases, and 11 bases lay in between. CDR1 is LGHNA and CDR2 is YSLEER in the germline V gene. This CDR3 reads CASSQEAVKYEKLFF. As DNA, the CDR3 is TGCGCCAGCAGCCAAGAAGCAGTGAAGTATGAAAAACTGTTTTTT.

The chain couples TRBV29-1 to TRBJ1-1; TRBD1 aligns across 9 bases. This CDR3 comprises 13 residues. From germline, CDR1 is SQVTM and CDR2 ANQGSEA. Unmatched junction bases numbered 8, after V lost 7 bases and J lost 5 bases. CDR3 coding DNA: TGCAGCGCCGGGACAGGGATGGGAACTGAAGCTTTCTTT. It encodes CSAGTGMGTEAFF.